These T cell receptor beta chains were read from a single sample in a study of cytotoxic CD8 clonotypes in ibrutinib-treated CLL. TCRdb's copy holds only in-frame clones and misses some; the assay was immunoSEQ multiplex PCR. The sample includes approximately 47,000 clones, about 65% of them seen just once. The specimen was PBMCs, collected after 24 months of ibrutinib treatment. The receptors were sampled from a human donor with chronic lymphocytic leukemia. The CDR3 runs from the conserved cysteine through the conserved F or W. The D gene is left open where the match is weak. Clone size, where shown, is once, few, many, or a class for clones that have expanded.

cdr3_nt: TGTGCCAGCAGCACAACTAGCGGGAGAAAAGGCACAGATACGCAGTATTTT
cdr3_aa: CASSTTSGRKGTDTQYF
v_call: TRBV5-6
d_call: TRBD2
j_call: TRBJ2-3
clone_size: -

cdr3_nt: TGCGCCAGCAGCCCCGACAGGCACGAGCAGTACTTC
cdr3_aa: CASSPDRHEQYF
v_call: TRBV4-1
d_call: -
j_call: TRBJ2-7
clone_size: -

cdr3_nt: TGTGCCAGCAGCTTAGTCGGCGGTGAGCAGTTCTTC
cdr3_aa: CASSLVGGEQFF
v_call: TRBV7-2
d_call: -
j_call: TRBJ2-1
clone_size: few

cdr3_nt: TGCGCCAGCAGCCAAGGCCAGGGCTCTGGAAACACCATATATTTT
cdr3_aa: CASSQGQGSGNTIYF
v_call: TRBV4-1
d_call: -
j_call: TRBJ1-3
clone_size: -

cdr3_nt: TGTGCCAGTAGGGACAGGGGAAGGGAAAAACTGTTTTTT
cdr3_aa: CASRDRGREKLFF
v_call: TRBV19
d_call: TRBD1
j_call: TRBJ1-4
clone_size: once

cdr3_nt: TGTGCCAGCGGACAGGGGTTCGGCTATGGCTACACCTTC
cdr3_aa: CASGQGFGYGYTF
v_call: TRBV9
d_call: TRBD1
j_call: TRBJ1-2
clone_size: -

cdr3_nt: TGTGCCAGCAGGGGACAGGGGGTACTGAAAGAGACCCAGTACTTC
cdr3_aa: CASRGQGVLKETQYF
v_call: TRBV7-2
d_call: TRBD1
j_call: TRBJ2-5
clone_size: -

cdr3_nt: TGTGCCAGCAGCCAAGTTTTCCGCTCCCGGGAATCATCACCCCTCCACTTT
cdr3_aa: CASSQVFRSRESSPLHF
v_call: TRBV4-2
d_call: -
j_call: TRBJ1-6
clone_size: few

cdr3_nt: TGCAGCGTTGCGACCGGGACAGGCGATCAGCCCCAGCATTTT
cdr3_aa: CSVATGTGDQPQHF
v_call: TRBV29-1
d_call: TRBD1
j_call: TRBJ1-5
clone_size: -

cdr3_nt: TGTGCCAGCAGCTACCGGGACAGGGGTTCTACTGAAGCTTTCTTT
cdr3_aa: CASSYRDRGSTEAFF
v_call: TRBV7-8
d_call: TRBD1
j_call: TRBJ1-1
clone_size: -

cdr3_nt: TGTGCCAGCAGCCGGCCTACCGGAGGGGGGGCCTACAATGAGCAGTTCTTC
cdr3_aa: CASSRPTGGGAYNEQFF
v_call: TRBV4-2
d_call: -
j_call: TRBJ2-1
clone_size: -

cdr3_nt: TGTGCCAGCTCACCATTTTCCGGGATTGGTGAAGCTTTCTTT
cdr3_aa: CASSPFSGIGEAFF
v_call: TRBV18
d_call: -
j_call: TRBJ1-1
clone_size: -

cdr3_nt: TGTGCCAGCAGCGCCAGGGCGAGCACTGAAGCTTTCTTT
cdr3_aa: CASSARASTEAFF
v_call: TRBV9
d_call: -
j_call: TRBJ1-1
clone_size: -

cdr3_nt: TGTGCCTGGCGGGACAGGGGGGACTCACCCCTCCACTTT
cdr3_aa: CAWRDRGDSPLHF
v_call: TRBV30
d_call: TRBD1
j_call: TRBJ1-6
clone_size: once

cdr3_nt: TGTGCCAGCAGCTTTTTACAGCTAACTCAAGAGACCCAGTACTTC
cdr3_aa: CASSFLQLTQETQYF
v_call: TRBV7-9
d_call: -
j_call: TRBJ2-5
clone_size: once

cdr3_nt: TGCGCCAGCAGCCCCTTGGGGTGGGACACTGAAGCTTTCTTT
cdr3_aa: CASSPLGWDTEAFF
v_call: TRBV5-1
d_call: -
j_call: TRBJ1-1
clone_size: -

cdr3_nt: TGTGCCAGCAGCTTAGCTAGCGGGGGGAACCCCTACGAGCAGTACTTC
cdr3_aa: CASSLASGGNPYEQYF
v_call: TRBV7-2
d_call: TRBD2
j_call: TRBJ2-7
clone_size: -

cdr3_nt: TGTGCCAGCAGCAAACAGGGGAGCCCGACCTACGAGCAGTACTTC
cdr3_aa: CASSKQGSPTYEQYF
v_call: TRBV7-9
d_call: TRBD1
j_call: TRBJ2-7
clone_size: -

cdr3_nt: TGCGCCAGCAGCCAAGGGACAGCATGGGAGACCCAGTACTTC
cdr3_aa: CASSQGTAWETQYF
v_call: TRBV4-1
d_call: -
j_call: TRBJ2-5
clone_size: -

cdr3_nt: TGTGCCAGCAGCGTGGGTTTGGGTTACACTGAAGCTTTCTTT
cdr3_aa: CASSVGLGYTEAFF
v_call: TRBV7-9
d_call: -
j_call: TRBJ1-1
clone_size: -

cdr3_nt: TGTGCCAGCAGTGACTCGGTGGGACTAGCGGGGAGGGCCTACAATGAGCAGTTCTTC
cdr3_aa: CASSDSVGLAGRAYNEQFF
v_call: TRBV6-4
d_call: TRBD2
j_call: TRBJ2-1
clone_size: few

cdr3_nt: TGCGCCAGCAGCAAAGCGGGAGGATTCTACAATGAGCAGTTCTTC
cdr3_aa: CASSKAGGFYNEQFF
v_call: TRBV5-1
d_call: TRBD2
j_call: TRBJ2-1
clone_size: -

cdr3_nt: TGTGCCAGCAGCCCCACTCCAGTGGGGGGGCGGTACGAGCAGTACTTC
cdr3_aa: CASSPTPVGGRYEQYF
v_call: TRBV5-6
d_call: -
j_call: TRBJ2-7
clone_size: -

cdr3_nt: TGTGCTAGTGGTTTGGTACCCCTACAGGGTTTGGGCACAGATACGCAGTATTTT
cdr3_aa: CASGLVPLQGLGTDTQYF
v_call: TRBV12-5
d_call: -
j_call: TRBJ2-3
clone_size: once

cdr3_nt: TGTGCTAGTCGCCGACAGCAGGCTAATGAAAAACTGTTTTTT
cdr3_aa: CASRRQQANEKLFF
v_call: TRBV12-5
d_call: -
j_call: TRBJ1-4
clone_size: -

cdr3_nt: TGTGCCTGGATCGGAACCGGGACAGGGGGTAGTCACTATGGCTACACCTTC
cdr3_aa: CAWIGTGTGGSHYGYTF
v_call: TRBV30
d_call: TRBD1
j_call: TRBJ1-2
clone_size: -

cdr3_nt: TGTGCCAGTTGCGGGAACGCCTACGAGCAGTACTTC
cdr3_aa: CASCGNAYEQYF
v_call: TRBV11-2
d_call: -
j_call: TRBJ2-7
clone_size: -

cdr3_nt: TGTGCCAGCAGCCCAGGGCCACTTGGAGCCCAGCATTTT
cdr3_aa: CASSPGPLGAQHF
v_call: TRBV7-9
d_call: -
j_call: TRBJ1-5
clone_size: many

cdr3_nt: TGTGCCAAAGTAAACGAGGTCCCCTTCCAAGAGACCCAGTACTTC
cdr3_aa: CAKVNEVPFQETQYF
v_call: TRBV10-3
d_call: -
j_call: TRBJ2-5
clone_size: -

cdr3_nt: TGTGCCAGTAGTAGACCCCCGACAGGGATATATGGCTACACCTTC
cdr3_aa: CASSRPPTGIYGYTF
v_call: TRBV19
d_call: TRBD1
j_call: TRBJ1-2
clone_size: -

cdr3_nt: TGCGCCAGCAGCTTGGCCAGGGGTGTCCGGGAGACCCAGTACTTC
cdr3_aa: CASSLARGVRETQYF
v_call: TRBV5-1
d_call: -
j_call: TRBJ2-5
clone_size: few

cdr3_nt: TGTGCCAGTAGTATCCGGGGCCCAGAAGAGCAGTACTTC
cdr3_aa: CASSIRGPEEQYF
v_call: TRBV19
d_call: -
j_call: TRBJ2-7
clone_size: -

cdr3_nt: TGTGCCACCACCATAGGGGATCTCGGGGAGCAGTACTTC
cdr3_aa: CATTIGDLGEQYF
v_call: TRBV15
d_call: -
j_call: TRBJ2-7
clone_size: -

cdr3_nt: TGTGCCAGCAGTTACGGGTGGAACACTGAAGCTTTCTTT
cdr3_aa: CASSYGWNTEAFF
v_call: TRBV6-5
d_call: -
j_call: TRBJ1-1
clone_size: -

cdr3_nt: TGTGCCAGCAGCCCAGGGGGAGGGATAAGGGAGCCCCAGCATTTT
cdr3_aa: CASSPGGGIREPQHF
v_call: TRBV9
d_call: TRBD1
j_call: TRBJ1-5
clone_size: -